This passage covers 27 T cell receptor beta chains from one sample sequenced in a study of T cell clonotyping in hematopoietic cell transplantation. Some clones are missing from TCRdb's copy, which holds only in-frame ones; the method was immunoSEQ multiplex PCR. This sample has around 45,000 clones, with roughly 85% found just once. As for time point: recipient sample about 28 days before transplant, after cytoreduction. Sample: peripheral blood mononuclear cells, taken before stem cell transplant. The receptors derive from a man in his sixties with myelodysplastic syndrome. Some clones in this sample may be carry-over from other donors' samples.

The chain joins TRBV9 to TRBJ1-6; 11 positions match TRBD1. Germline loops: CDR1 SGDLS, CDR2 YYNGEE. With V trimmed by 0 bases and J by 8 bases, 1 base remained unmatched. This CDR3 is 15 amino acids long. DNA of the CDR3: TGTGCCAGCAGCGTAGGGACAGGGGGCGATTCACCCCTCCACTTT. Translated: CASSVGTGGDSPLHF. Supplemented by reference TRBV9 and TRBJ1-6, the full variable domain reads DSGVTQTPKHLITATGQRVTLRCSPRSGDLSVYWYQQSLDQGLQFLIQYYNGEERAKGNILERFSAQQFPDLHSELNLSSLELGDSALYFCASSVGTGGDSPLHFGNGTRLTVT.

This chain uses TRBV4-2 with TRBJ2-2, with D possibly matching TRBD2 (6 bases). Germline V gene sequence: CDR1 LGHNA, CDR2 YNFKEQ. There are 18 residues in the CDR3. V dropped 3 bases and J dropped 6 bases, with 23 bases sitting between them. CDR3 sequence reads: CASSQPPGLRGGAGELFF. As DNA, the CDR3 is TGTGCCAGCAGCCAGCCCCCGGGACTCCGGGGAGGTGCCGGGGAGCTGTTTTTT.

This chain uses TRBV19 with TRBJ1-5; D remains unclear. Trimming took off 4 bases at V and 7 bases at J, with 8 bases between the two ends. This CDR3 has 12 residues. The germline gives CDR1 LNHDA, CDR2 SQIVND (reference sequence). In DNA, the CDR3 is TGTGCCAGTAGTAACCCCCCACAGCCCCAGCATTTT. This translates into CASSNPPQPQHF.

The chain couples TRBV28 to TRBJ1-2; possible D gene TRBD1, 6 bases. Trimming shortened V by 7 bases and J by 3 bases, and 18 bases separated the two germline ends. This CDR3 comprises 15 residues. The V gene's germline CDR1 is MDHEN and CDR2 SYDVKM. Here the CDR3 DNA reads TGTGCCAGCACGTCCGGACAGTCAAGGTACTATGGCTACACCTTC. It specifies CASTSGQSRYYGYTF.

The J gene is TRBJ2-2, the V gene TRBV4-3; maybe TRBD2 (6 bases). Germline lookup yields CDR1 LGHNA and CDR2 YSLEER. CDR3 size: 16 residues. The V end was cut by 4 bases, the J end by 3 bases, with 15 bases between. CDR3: CASSLEEGLDTGELFF. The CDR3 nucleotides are TGCGCCAGCAGCCTCGAGGAGGGGTTGGACACCGGGGAGCTGTTTTTT.

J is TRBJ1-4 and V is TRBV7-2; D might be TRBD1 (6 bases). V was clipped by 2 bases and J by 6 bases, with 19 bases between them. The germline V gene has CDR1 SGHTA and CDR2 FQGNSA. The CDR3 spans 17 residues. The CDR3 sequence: CASSLIGGRVLDEKLFF. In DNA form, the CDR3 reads TGTGCCAGCAGCTTAATCGGGGGGCGAGTTTTAGATGAAAAACTGTTTTTT.

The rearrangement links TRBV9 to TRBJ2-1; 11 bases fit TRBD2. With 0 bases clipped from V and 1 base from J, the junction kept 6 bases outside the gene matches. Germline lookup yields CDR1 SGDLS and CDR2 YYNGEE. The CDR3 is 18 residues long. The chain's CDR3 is CASSVDSGGAVSYNEQFF. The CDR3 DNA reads TGTGCCAGCAGCGTAGATAGCGGGGGGGCAGTATCCTACAATGAGCAGTTCTTC.

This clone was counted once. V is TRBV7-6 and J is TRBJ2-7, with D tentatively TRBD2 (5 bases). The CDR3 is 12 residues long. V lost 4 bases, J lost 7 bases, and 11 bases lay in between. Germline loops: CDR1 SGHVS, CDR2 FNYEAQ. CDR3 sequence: CASSSFTGEQYF. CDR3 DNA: TGTGCCAGCAGCTCTTTCACGGGGGAGCAGTACTTC.

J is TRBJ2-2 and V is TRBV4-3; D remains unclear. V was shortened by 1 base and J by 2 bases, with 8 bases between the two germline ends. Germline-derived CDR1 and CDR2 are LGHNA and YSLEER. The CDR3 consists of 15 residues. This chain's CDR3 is CASSQAGSNTGELFF. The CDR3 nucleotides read TGCGCCAGCAGCCAAGCGGGCTCAAACACCGGGGAGCTGTTTTTT.

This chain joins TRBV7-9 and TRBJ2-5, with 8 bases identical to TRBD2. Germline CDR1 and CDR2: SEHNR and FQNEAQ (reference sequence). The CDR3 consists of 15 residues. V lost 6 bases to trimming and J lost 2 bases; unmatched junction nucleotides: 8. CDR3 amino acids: CASSRAGAIQETQYF. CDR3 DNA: TGTGCCAGCAGTCGAGCGGGGGCCATACAAGAGACCCAGTACTTC.

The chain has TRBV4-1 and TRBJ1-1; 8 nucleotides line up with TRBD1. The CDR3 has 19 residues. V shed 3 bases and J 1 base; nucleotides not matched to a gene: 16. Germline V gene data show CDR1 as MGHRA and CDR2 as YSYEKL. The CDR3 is CASSHHRQGPGFRNTEAFF. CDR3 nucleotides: TGCGCCAGCAGCCACCACCGACAGGGGCCGGGGTTTCGGAACACTGAAGCTTTCTTT.

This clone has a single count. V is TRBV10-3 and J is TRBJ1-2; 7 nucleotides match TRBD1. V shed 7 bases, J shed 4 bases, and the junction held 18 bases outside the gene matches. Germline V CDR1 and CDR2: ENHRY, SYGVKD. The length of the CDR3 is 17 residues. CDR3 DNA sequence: TGTGCCATCACCCGGGCCGACAGGGAGAGGTCTTCCTATGGCTACACCTTC. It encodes CAITRADRERSSYGYTF.

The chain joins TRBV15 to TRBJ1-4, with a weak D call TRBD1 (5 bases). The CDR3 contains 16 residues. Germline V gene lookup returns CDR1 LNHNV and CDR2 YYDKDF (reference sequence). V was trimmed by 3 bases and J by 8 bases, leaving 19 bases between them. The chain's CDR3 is CATSRFSGTEGEKLFF. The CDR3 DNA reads TGTGCCACCAGCAGGTTTTCCGGGACGGAGGGGGAAAAACTGTTTTTT.

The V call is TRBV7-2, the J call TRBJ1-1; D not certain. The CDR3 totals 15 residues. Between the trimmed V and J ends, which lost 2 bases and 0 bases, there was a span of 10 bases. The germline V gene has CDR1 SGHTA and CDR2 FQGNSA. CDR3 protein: CASSLYAVMNTEAFF. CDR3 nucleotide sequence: TGTGCCAGCAGCTTATATGCAGTTATGAACACTGAAGCTTTCTTT.

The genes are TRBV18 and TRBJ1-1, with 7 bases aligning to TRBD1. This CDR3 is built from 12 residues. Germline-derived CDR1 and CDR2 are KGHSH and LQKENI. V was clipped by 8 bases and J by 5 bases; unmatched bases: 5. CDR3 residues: CASRRGGTEAFF. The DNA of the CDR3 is TGTGCCAGCCGCAGGGGGGGGACTGAAGCTTTCTTT. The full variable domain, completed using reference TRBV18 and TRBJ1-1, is NAGVMQNPRHLVRRRGQEARLRCSPMKGHSHVYWYRQLPEEGLKFMVYLQKENIIDESGMPKERFSAEFPKEGPSILRIQQVVRGDSAAYFCASRRGGTEAFFGQGTRLTVV.

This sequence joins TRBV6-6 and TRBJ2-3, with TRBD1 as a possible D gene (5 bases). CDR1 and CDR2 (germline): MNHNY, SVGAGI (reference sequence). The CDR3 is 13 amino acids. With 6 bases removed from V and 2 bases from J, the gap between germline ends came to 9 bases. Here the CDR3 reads CASSWGTTDTQYF. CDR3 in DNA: TGTGCCAGCAGCTGGGGCACCACAGATACGCAGTATTTT.

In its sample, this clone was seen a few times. The CDR3 DNA reads as TGTGCCAGCTCTCCGTCGGGCAGCGGCACCGGGGAGCTGTTTTTT. Translated, it gives CASSPSGSGTGELFF. The chain is built from TRBV6-4 and TRBJ2-2; D is possibly TRBD2 (5 bases). The CDR3 is 15 amino acids. The V gene lost 8 bases and the J gene lost 4 bases, with 17 bases spanning the gap. Per the germline V gene, CDR1 is MRHNA and CDR2 is SNTAGT.

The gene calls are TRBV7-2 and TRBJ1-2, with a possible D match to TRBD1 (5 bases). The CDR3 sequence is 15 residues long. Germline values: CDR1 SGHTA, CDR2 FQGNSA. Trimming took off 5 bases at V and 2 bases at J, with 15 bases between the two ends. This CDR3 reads CASSRAGTNNYGYTF. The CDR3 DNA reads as TGTGCCAGCAGCCGCGCCGGGACCAACAACTATGGCTACACCTTC.

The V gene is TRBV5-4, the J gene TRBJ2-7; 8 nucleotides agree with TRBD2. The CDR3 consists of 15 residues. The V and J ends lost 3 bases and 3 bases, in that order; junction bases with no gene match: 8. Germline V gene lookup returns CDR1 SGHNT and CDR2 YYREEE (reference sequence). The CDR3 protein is CASSSSGGADYEQYF. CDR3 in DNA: TGTGCCAGCAGCTCGAGCGGGGGAGCTGACTACGAGCAGTACTTC. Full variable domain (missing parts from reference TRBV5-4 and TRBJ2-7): ETGVTQSPTHLIKTRGQQVTLRCSSQSGHNTVSWYQQALGQGPQFIFQYYREEENGRGNFPPRFSGLQFPNYSSELNVNALELDDSALYLCASSSSGGADYEQYFGPGTRLTVT.

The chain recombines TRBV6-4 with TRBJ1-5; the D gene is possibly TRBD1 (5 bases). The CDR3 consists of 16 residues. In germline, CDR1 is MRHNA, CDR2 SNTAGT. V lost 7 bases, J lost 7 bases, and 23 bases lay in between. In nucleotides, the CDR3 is TGTGCCAGCACACGTTCTTTGGGCAGGGTAGAACAGCCCCAGCATTTT. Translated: CASTRSLGRVEQPQHF.

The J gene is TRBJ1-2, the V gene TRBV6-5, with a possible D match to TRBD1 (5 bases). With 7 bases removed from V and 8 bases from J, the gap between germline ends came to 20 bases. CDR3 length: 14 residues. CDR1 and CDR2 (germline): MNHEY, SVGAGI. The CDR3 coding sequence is TGTGCCAGCATGGGTCATGGGGAGGGGCGCGGCTACACCTTC. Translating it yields CASMGHGEGRGYTF.

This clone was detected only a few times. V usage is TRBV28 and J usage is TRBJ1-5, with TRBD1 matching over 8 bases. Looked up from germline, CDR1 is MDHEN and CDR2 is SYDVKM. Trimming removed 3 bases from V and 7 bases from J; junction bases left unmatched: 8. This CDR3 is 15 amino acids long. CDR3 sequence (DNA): TGTGCCAGCAGTTTGGGCTCAGGGGGCAGGCAGCCCCAGCATTTT. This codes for CASSLGSGGRQPQHF.

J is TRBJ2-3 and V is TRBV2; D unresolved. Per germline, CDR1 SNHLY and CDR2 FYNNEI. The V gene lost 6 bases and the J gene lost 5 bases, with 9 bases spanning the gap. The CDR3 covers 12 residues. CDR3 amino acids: CASRVYEDTQYF. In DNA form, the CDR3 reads TGTGCCAGCAGGGTCTACGAAGATACGCAGTATTTT. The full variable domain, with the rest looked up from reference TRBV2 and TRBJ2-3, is EPEVTQTPSHQVTQMGQEVILRCVPISNHLYFYWYRQILGQKVEFLVSFYNNEISEKSEIFDDQFSVERPDGSNFTLKIRSTKLEDSAMYFCASRVYEDTQYFGPGTRLTVL.

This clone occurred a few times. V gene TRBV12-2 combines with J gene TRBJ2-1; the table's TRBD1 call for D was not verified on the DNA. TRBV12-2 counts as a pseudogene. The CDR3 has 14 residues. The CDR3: CARHRDTSYNEQFF. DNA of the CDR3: TGTGCAAGGCACCGGGACACATCCTACAATGAGCAGTTCTTC.

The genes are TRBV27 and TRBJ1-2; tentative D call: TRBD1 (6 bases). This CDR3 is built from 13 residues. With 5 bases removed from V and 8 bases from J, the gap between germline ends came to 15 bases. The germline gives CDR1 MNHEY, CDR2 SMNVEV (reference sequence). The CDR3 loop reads CASSRTVSVGYTF. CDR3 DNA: TGTGCCAGCAGTCGGACAGTTAGCGTAGGCTACACCTTC.

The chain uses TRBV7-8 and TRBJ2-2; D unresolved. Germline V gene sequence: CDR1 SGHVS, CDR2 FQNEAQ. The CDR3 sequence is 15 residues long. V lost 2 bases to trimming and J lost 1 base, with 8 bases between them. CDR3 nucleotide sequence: TGTGCCAGCAGCTTAAGCACGTTGAACACCGGGGAGCTGTTTTTT. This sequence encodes CASSLSTLNTGELFF.

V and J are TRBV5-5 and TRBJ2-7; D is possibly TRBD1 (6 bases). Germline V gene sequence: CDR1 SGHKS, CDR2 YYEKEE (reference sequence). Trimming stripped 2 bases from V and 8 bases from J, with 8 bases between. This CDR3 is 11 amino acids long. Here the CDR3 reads CASSFTGKQYF. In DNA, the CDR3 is TGTGCCAGCAGCTTTACAGGGAAGCAGTACTTC.